This paragraph reports one T cell receptor beta chain. This record comes from a study of blood T cell repertoires in COVID-19. The CDR3 contains 16 residues. V dropped 5 bases and J dropped 4; count of bases not matched to a gene: 4. Germline V gene data show CDR1 as ENHRY and CDR2 as SYGVKD. Only in-frame clones appear in the TCRdb table, and some are missing; sequencing was by immunoSEQ multiplex PCR. The sample has 300,000 to 350,000 clones; over 80% are singletons. The sequencing sample was made of PBMCs or T cells enriched from blood (not recorded which). This chain uses TRBV10-3 with TRBJ2-3; TRBD2 matches 15 bases. This sequence was found in a man aged 25 to 40 who had recovered from COVID-19. CDR3 amino acids: CAISRTSGGAADTQYF. The CDR3 DNA follows: TGTGCCATCAGTCGGACTAGCGGGGGGGCGGCAGATACGCAGTATTTT.